These T cell receptor beta chains were read from a single sample in a study of blood T cell repertoires in COVID-19. Assay used: immunoSEQ multiplex PCR; TCRdb lists only in-frame clones, some missing. Of under 500,000 clones detected, roughly 85% appear once; the ten largest clones hold 1.5% to 2%. Source material: PBMCs or T cells enriched from blood (not recorded which). The receptors originated from a woman aged 18-29 years with acute COVID-19. CDR3s leave out the opening cysteine and the closing phenylalanine or tryptophan.

j_gene | v_gene | CDR3aa
TRBJ2-7 | TRBV19 | ASSRTSGSNYEQY
TRBJ2-7 | TRBV4-3 | ASSQALAGTGMSYEQY
TRBJ1-5 | TRBV2 | ASSPEQGVGNQPQH
TRBJ1-2 | TRBV3-1/TRBV3-2 | ASSLAQGYGYT
TRBJ1-1 | TRBV6-5 | AVGEANTEAF
TRBJ2-1 | TRBV7-9 | ASRGGGSSSYNEQF
TRBJ2-1 | TRBV9 | ASSVGSSGGGDEQF
TRBJ2-1 | TRBV7-9 | ASSPGHTEQF
TRBJ2-7 | TRBV28 | ASSFPGLAGGYEQY
TRBJ1-4 | TRBV2 | ASDRDRGKNEKLF
TRBJ2-6 | TRBV11-2 | ASSFYTSSGANVLT
TRBJ1-6 | TRBV7-9 | ASSLVGGNSPLH
TRBJ2-1 | TRBV27 | ASSSGTYNEQF
TRBJ1-2 | TRBV6-5 | ASRQGTGAYGYT
TRBJ1-5 | TRBV27 | ASSPLVGQPQH
TRBJ1-6 | TRBV27 | ASKTGAGSPLH
TRBJ2-7 | TRBV6-1 | ASSEGQGADEQY
TRBJ2-1 | TRBV6-4 | ASSLDRVSYNEQF
TRBJ1-4 | TRBV19 | ASSILHRGANEKLF
TRBJ1-1 | TRBV5-5 | ASSLEGASEAF
TRBJ2-7 | TRBV6-1 | ASSEILQGIYEQY
TRBJ2-6 | TRBV5-5 | ASSTRDRGSGGANVLT
TRBJ2-7 | TRBV15 | ATSRGGQGGIYEQY
TRBJ1-1 | TRBV2 | ASIGQGASNTEAF
TRBJ1-4 | TRBV7-2 | ASSPRVGRADEKLF
TRBJ2-3 | TRBV28 | ASTKRESGIADTQY
TRBJ1-4 | TRBV27 | ASRITGSAEKLF
TRBJ1-1 | TRBV18 | ASSPAGAQNTEAF
TRBJ2-7 | TRBV7-8 | ASSLATWSSYEQY
TRBJ1-1 | TRBV6-5 | ASSYLARGDEAF
TRBJ2-7 | TRBV19 | ASSPGLAGVEQY
TRBJ2-7 | TRBV28 | ASSFPGGSSYEQY
TRBJ2-6 | TRBV28 | ASSNLQGSGANVLT
TRBJ1-1 | TRBV7-6 | ASSLGDSSNMNTEAF
TRBJ2-7 | TRBV9 | ASSVDGPLNYEQY
TRBJ1-4 | TRBV28 | ASYTALNPEKLF
TRBJ1-5 | TRBV4-3 | ALSPPLLQGCNQPQH
TRBJ2-7 | TRBV11-2 | ASSPRLAGAYEQY